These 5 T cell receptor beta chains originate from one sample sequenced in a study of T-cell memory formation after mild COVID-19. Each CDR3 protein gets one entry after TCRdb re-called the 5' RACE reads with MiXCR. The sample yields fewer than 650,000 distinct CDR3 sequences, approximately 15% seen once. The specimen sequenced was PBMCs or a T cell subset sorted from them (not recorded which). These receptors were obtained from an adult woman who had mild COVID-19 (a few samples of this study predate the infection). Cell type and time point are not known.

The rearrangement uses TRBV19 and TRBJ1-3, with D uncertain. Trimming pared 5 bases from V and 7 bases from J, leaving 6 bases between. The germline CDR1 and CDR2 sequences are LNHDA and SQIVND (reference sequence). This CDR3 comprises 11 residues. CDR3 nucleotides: TGTGCCAGTAGTTCCCTGAACACCATATATTTT. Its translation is CASSSLNTIYF.

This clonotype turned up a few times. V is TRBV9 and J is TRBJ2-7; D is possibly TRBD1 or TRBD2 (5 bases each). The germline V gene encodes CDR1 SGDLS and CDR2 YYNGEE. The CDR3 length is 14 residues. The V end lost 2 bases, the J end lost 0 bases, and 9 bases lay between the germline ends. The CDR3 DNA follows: TGTGCCAGCAGCGTCGGGACGGCCTCCTACGAGCAGTACTTC. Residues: CASSVGTASYEQYF.

The CDR3 sequence is CSVQTGHQPQHF. The CDR3 nucleotides are TGCAGTGTCCAGACAGGGCATCAGCCCCAGCATTTT. This sequence joins TRBV20-1 and TRBJ1-5; 7 nucleotides agree with TRBD1. The germline gives CDR1 DFQATT, CDR2 SNEGSKA (reference sequence). This CDR3 spans 12 amino acids. J lost 5 bases, V lost 7 bases, and 5 bases had no gene match.

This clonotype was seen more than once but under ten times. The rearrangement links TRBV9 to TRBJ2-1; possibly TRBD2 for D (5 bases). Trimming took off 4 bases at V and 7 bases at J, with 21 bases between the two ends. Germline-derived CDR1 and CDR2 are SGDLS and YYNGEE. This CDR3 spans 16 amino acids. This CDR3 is CASSPIGMGTPNEQFF. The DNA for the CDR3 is TGTGCCAGCAGCCCAATCGGGATGGGAACCCCAAATGAGCAGTTCTTC.

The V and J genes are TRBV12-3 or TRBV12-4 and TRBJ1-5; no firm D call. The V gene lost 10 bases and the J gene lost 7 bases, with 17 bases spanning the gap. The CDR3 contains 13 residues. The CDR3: CATRRRLGQPQHF. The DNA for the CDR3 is TGTGCCACTCGAAGGCGTTTAGGGCAGCCCCAGCATTTT.